This T cell receptor (beta chain) was recovered during a study of T cells expressing NK-cell markers. Looking at the study overall: Seven sequenced donors out of eight were HCMV-seropositive, one seronegative.

With UMIs, 5'RACE template switching was used to make TCR beta cDNA. TCRdb reanalyzed the 5' RACE reads, giving one entry per CDR3 protein sequence and no DNA. The sample data list under 600,000 distinct CDR3 sequences. Per germline, CDR1 SGHTA and CDR2 FQGNSA. The CDR3 sequence is 17 residues long. As for this clonotype: Its antigen is not identified.

Study-level results: A handful of donors showed these clonotypes also leading the CD3+CD56-NKG2C+ fraction. Dominant NKG2C+ clonotypes were found to form about 1.0-8% of CD8+ T cells in six donors.

The receptor comes from a woman aged 45-60 years in good health. The sequenced material came from blood T cells: a sorted CD56 or NKG2C T cell subset, CD4+ or CD8+ T cells, or bulk PBMC T cells (not recorded which). The chain couples TRBV7-2 to TRBJ2-5; without DNA, the TCRdb call of TRBD2 cannot be checked. The CDR3 loop is CASSLVNGLEFQETQYF.